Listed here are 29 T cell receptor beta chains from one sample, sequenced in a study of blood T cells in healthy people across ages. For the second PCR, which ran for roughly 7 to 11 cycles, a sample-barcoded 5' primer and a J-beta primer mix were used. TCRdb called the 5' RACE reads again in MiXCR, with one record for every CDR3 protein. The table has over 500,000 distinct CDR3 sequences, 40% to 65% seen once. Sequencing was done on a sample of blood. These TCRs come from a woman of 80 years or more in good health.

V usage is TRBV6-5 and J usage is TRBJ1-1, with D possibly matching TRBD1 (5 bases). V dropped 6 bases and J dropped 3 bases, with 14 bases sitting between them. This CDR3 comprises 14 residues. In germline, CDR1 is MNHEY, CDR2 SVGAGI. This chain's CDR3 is CASRGTGPYTEAFF. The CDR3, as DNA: TGTGCCAGCAGGGGGACGGGACCCTACACTGAAGCTTTCTTT.

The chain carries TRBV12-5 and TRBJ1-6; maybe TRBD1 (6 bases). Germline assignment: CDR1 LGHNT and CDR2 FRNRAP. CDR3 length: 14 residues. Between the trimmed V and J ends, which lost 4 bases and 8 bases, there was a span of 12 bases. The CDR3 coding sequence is TGTGCTAGTGGTTCCGGGACATCATATTCACCCCTCCACTTT. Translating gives CASGSGTSYSPLHF. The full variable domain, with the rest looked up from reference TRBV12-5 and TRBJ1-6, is DARVTQTPRHKVTEMGQEVTMRCQPILGHNTVFWYRQTMMQGLELLAYFRNRAPLDDSGMPKDRFSAEMPDATLATLKIQPSEPRDSAVYFCASGSGTSYSPLHFGNGTRLTVT.

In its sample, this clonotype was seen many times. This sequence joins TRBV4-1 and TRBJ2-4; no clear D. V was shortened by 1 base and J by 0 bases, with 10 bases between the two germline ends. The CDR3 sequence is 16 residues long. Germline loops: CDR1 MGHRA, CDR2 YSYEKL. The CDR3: CASSQVPDLAKNIQYF. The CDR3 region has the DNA TGCGCCAGCAGCCAAGTCCCGGACCTAGCCAAAAACATTCAGTACTTC.

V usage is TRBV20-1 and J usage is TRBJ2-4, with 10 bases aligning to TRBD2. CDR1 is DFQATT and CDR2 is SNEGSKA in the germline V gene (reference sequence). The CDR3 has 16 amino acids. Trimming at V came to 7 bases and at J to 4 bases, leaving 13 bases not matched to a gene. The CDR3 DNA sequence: TGCAGTGTTTCTCGATCGGGACTAGCGCGGAAAAACATTCAGTACTTC. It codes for CSVSRSGLARKNIQYF.

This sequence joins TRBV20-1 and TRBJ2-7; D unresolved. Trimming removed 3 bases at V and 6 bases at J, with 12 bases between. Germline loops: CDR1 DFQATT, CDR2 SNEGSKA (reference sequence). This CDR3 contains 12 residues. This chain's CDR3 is CSARDVPVEQYF. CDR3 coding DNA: TGCAGTGCTAGGGATGTACCCGTCGAGCAGTACTTC.

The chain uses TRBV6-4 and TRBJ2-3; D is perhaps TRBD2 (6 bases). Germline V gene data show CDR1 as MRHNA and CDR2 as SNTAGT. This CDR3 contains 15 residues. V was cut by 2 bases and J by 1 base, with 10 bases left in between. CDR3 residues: CASSDPPGGTDTQYF. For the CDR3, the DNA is TGTGCCAGCAGTGACCCACCGGGGGGCACAGATACGCAGTATTTT.

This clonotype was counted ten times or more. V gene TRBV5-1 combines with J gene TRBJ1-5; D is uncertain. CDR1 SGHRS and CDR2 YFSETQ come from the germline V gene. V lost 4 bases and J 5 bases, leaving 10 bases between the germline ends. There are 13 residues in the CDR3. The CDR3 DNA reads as TGCGCCAGCAGCCGTATGCCTGATCAGCCCCAGCATTTT. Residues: CASSRMPDQPQHF.

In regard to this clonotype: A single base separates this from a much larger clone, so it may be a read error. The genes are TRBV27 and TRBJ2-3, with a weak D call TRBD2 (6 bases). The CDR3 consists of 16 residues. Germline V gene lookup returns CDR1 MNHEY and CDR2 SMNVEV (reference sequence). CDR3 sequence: CASSRSISGRTGTQYF. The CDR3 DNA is TGTGCCAGCAGCCGCAGTATTAGCGGACGCACAGGTACGCAGTATTTT.

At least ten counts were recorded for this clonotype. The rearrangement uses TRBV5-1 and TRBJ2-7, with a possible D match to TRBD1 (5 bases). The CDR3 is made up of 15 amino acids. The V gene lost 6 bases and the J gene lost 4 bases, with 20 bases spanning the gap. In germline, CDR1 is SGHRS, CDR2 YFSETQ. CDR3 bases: TGCGCCAGCATTCCTTCACTTAATCAGGGATACGAGCAGTACTTC. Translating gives CASIPSLNQGYEQYF.

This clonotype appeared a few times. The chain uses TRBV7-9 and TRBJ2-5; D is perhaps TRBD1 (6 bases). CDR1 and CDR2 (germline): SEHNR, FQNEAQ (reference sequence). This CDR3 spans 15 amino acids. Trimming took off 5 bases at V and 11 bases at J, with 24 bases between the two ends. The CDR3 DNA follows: TGTGCCAGCAGCAGGAACAGGGATGGGGACAATGAGCAGTACTTC. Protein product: CASSRNRDGDNEQYF.

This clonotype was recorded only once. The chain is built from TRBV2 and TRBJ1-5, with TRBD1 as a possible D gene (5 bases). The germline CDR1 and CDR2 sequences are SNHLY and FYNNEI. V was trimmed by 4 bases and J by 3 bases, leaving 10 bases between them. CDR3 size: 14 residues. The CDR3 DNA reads TGTGCCAGCAGTGGGGTGGACATCAATCAGCCCCAGCATTTT. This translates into CASSGVDINQPQHF.

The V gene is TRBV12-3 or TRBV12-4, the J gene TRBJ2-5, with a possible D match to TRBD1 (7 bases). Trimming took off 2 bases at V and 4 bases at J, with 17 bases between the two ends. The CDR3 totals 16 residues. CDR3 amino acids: CASSLFHGGGRETQYF. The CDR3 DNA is TGTGCCAGCAGTTTATTCCATGGAGGGGGCAGAGAGACCCAGTACTTC.

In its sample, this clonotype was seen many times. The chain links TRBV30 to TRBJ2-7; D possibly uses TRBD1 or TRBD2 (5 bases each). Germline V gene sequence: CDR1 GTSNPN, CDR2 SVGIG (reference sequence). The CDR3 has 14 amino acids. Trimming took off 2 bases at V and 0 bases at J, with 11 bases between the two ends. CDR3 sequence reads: CAWSRDAASYEQYF. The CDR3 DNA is TGTGCCTGGAGTCGGGACGCCGCCTCCTACGAGCAGTACTTC.

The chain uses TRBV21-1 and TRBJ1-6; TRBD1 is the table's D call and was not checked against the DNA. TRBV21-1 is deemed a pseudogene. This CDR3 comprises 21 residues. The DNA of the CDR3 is TGTGCCAGCAGCAAAGACTTCCCGGACAGGGATCGAAGGGATTATAATTCACCCCTCCACTTT. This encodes CASSKDFPDRDRRDYNSPLHF.

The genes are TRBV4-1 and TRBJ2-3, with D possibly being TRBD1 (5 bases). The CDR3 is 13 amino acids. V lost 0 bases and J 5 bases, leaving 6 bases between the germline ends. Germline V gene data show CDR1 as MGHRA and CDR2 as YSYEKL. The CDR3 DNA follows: TGCGCCAGCAGCCAAGAGACAGTAGATACGCAGTATTTT. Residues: CASSQETVDTQYF.

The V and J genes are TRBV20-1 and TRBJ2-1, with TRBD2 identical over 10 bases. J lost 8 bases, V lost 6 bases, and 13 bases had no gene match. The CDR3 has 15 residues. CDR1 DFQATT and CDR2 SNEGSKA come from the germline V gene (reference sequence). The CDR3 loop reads CSAEIPGGTSDEQFF. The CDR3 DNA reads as TGCAGTGCCGAAATTCCGGGGGGGACTAGCGATGAGCAGTTCTTC.

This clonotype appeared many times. The chain's CDR3 is CSVEANRGNEQFF. The CDR3 DNA follows: TGCAGCGTTGAAGCGAACAGGGGCAATGAGCAGTTCTTC. The gene calls are TRBV29-1 and TRBJ2-1; 7 positions match TRBD1. V lost 1 base, J lost 6 bases, and 3 bases stayed unmatched. Germline lookup yields CDR1 SQVTM and CDR2 ANQGSEA. The CDR3 consists of 13 residues.

The CDR3, as DNA: TGCAGCGTAACCCAGGGCACAGATACGCAGTATTTT. This sequence encodes CSVTQGTDTQYF. The chain uses TRBV29-1 and TRBJ2-3, with D uncertain. Germline lookup yields CDR1 SQVTM and CDR2 ANQGSEA. Trimming took off 6 bases at V and 1 base at J, with 8 bases between the two ends. This CDR3 contains 12 residues.

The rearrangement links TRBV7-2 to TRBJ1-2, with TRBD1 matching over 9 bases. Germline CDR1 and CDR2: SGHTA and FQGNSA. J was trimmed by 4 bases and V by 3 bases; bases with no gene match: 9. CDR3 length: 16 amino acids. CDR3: CASSFFHGTGFYGYTF. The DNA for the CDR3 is TGTGCCAGCAGCTTTTTTCATGGGACAGGGTTCTATGGCTACACCTTC.

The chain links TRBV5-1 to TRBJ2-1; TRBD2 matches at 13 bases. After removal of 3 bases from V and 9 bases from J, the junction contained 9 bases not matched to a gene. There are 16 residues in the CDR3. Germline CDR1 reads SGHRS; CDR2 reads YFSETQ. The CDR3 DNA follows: TGCGCCAGCAGCTGGGGGAGGACTAGCGGGAGTGGTGAGCAGTTCTTC. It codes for CASSWGRTSGSGEQFF.

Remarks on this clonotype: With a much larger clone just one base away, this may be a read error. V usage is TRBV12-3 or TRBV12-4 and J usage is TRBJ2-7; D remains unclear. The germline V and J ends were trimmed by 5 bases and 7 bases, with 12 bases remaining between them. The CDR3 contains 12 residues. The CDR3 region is CASSASYNEQYF. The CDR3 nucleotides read TGTGCCAGCAGTGCCTCCTACAATGAGCAGTACTTC.

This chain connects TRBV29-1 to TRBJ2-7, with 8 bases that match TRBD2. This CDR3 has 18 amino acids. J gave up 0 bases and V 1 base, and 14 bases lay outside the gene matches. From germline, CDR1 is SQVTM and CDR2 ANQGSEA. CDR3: CSVEGVLAGQGNSYEQYF. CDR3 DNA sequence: TGCAGCGTTGAAGGGGTATTAGCGGGGCAGGGGAACTCCTACGAGCAGTACTTC.

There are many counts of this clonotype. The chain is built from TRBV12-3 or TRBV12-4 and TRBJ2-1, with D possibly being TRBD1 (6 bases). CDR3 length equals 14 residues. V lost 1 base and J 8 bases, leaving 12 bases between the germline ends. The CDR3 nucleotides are TGTGCCAGCAGTTTAGATCCAGGGGCCGATGAGCAGTTCTTC. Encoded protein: CASSLDPGADEQFF.

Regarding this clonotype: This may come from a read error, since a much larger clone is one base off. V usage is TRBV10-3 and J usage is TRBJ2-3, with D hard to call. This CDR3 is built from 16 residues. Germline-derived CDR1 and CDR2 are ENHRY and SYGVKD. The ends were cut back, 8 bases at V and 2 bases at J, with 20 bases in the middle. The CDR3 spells CAIGPGSSAFTDTQYF. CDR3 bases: TGTGCCATCGGCCCGGGCTCCTCGGCCTTCACAGATACGCAGTATTTT.

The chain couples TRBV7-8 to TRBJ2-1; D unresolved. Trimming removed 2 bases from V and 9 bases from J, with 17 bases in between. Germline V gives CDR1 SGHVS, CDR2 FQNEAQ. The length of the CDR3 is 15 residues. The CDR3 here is CASSLIQELHLEQFF. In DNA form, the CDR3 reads TGTGCCAGCAGCTTAATCCAGGAGCTACATCTTGAGCAGTTCTTC.

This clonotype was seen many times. The CDR3, as DNA: TGCGCCAGCAGCTTGTGGGTGACTAGCGAATCAGATACGCAGTATTTT. Residues: CASSLWVTSESDTQYF. This chain connects TRBV5-1 to TRBJ2-3; the match to TRBD2 covers 8 bases. After removal of 1 base from V and 4 bases from J, the junction contained 8 bases not matched to a gene. The CDR3 length is 16 residues. CDR1 is SGHRS and CDR2 is YFSETQ in the germline V gene.

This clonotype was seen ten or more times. CDR3 sequence reads: CASSYEGSYGYTF. The DNA of the CDR3 is TGTGCCAGCAGTTACGAGGGTAGCTATGGCTACACCTTC. The chain recombines TRBV6-5 with TRBJ1-2; D is ambiguous. From germline, CDR1 is MNHEY and CDR2 SVGAGI. The CDR3 is 13 residues long. The ends were cut back, 2 bases at V and 4 bases at J, with 8 bases in the middle.

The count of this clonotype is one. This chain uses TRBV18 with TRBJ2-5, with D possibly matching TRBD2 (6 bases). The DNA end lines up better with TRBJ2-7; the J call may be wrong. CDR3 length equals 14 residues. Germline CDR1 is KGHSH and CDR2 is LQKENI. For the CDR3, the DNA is TGTGCCAGCTCACCAGGAGGGTTAGGCTACGAGCAGTACTTC. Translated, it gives CASSPGGLGYEQYF.

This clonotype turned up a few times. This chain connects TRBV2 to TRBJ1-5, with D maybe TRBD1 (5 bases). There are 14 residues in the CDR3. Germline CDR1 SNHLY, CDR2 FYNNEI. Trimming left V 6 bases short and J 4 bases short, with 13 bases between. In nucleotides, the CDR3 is TGTGCCAGCAGGCCGGAGTCAGGGAATCAGCCCCAGCATTTT. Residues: CASRPESGNQPQHF. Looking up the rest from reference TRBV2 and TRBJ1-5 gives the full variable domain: EPEVTQTPSHQVTQMGQEVILRCVPISNHLYFYWYRQILGQKVEFLVSFYNNEISEKSEIFDDQFSVERPDGSNFTLKIRSTKLEDSAMYFCASRPESGNQPQHFGDGTRLSIL.